This T cell receptor beta chain is drawn from a study of blood T cell repertoires in COVID-19. Here immunoSEQ multiplex PCR was the method, and the copy in TCRdb shows in-frame clones only, minus some. The sample consists of approximately 330,000 clones, roughly 87% of them appearing once. The origin of this receptor is a man between 25 and 39 years old with COVID-19, enrolled during active disease. Material: peripheral blood.

The CDR3 is CASSLWDRGRETQYF. CDR3 in DNA: TGTGCCAGCAGCTTATGGGACAGGGGGCGGGAGACCCAGTACTTC. The chain joins TRBV7-2 to TRBJ2-5; TRBD1 agrees at 12 bases. Germline trimming cut 2 bases from V and 5 bases from J; bases unmatched to any gene: 3. This CDR3 is 15 amino acids long. Germline CDR1 reads SGHTA; CDR2 reads FQGNSA.